A selection of T cell receptor beta chains follows, all from one sample in a study of identical twins. TCRdb ran MiXCR on the 5' RACE reads and lists one entry per CDR3 protein. The data contain 500,000 to 650,000 distinct CDR3 sequences, more than 20% of them singletons. These same records also appear under a second study, on yellow fever vaccine responses in identical twins.

Sequenced: CD4+ T cells sorted from blood. The origin of the receptors is a young woman in good health. The conserved cysteine and the conserved F or W are not part of the CDR3 here.

V: TRBV15
J: TRBJ1-1
CDR3: ATSRDGQGTEAF

V: TRBV12-3/TRBV12-4
J: TRBJ2-2
CDR3: ASKRDTINTGELF

V: TRBV20-1
J: TRBJ1-6
CDR3: SAPGAGQSPLH

V: TRBV7-6
J: TRBJ2-7
CDR3: ASSSEVGQLYEQY

V: TRBV7-9
J: TRBJ2-3
CDR3: ASSPRTTYTSTDTQY

V: TRBV13
J: TRBJ2-1
CDR3: ASTRAGEQF

V: TRBV5-1
J: TRBJ2-5
CDR3: ASSLNWGKETQY

V: TRBV6-1
J: TRBJ2-1
CDR3: ASSVDSGTSYNEQF

V: TRBV12-3/TRBV12-4
J: TRBJ2-2
CDR3: ASSLLVITGELF

V: TRBV6-5
J: TRBJ1-6
CDR3: ASSFSLRDPFSPLH

V: TRBV5-1
J: TRBJ2-1
CDR3: ASRKGGSETNEQF

V: TRBV7-9
J: TRBJ2-1
CDR3: ASSLIPSGSGNEQF

V: TRBV5-1
J: TRBJ2-2
CDR3: ASSDGPGNTGELF

V: TRBV7-9
J: TRBJ2-1
CDR3: ASSPGTGGESEQF

V: TRBV3-1
J: TRBJ2-7
CDR3: ASSQGPSGRRSYEQY

V: TRBV7-9
J: TRBJ2-3
CDR3: ASSSVTSGVPGTQY

V: TRBV24-1
J: TRBJ2-2
CDR3: ATSDNQGFNTGELF

V: TRBV11-2
J: TRBJ2-5
CDR3: ASSFGRGGFTETQY

V: TRBV29-1
J: TRBJ1-1
CDR3: SVPLGGWDTEAF

V: TRBV4-1
J: TRBJ1-1
CDR3: ASSHDTEAF

V: TRBV5-1
J: TRBJ1-1
CDR3: ASSFHVNTEAF

V: TRBV3-1
J: TRBJ1-1
CDR3: ASSPHGLMNTEAF

V: TRBV3-1
J: TRBJ2-7
CDR3: ASSPLRGAGLSYEQY

V: TRBV5-6
J: TRBJ2-3
CDR3: ASSLSAMISTDTQY

V: TRBV28
J: TRBJ1-2
CDR3: ASRPPGQGLYGYT

V: TRBV10-3
J: TRBJ2-7
CDR3: AIRGSDSSYEQY

V: TRBV11-2
J: TRBJ2-1
CDR3: ASSLYGSGFLGNEQF

V: TRBV11-3
J: TRBJ2-2
CDR3: ASSMIGQTGELF

V: TRBV6-1
J: TRBJ1-5
CDR3: ASSQTATVTNQPQH

V: TRBV12-3/TRBV12-4
J: TRBJ1-2
CDR3: ASTASGPFGYGYT

V: TRBV5-1
J: TRBJ1-4
CDR3: ASSSPPADEKLF

V: TRBV20-1
J: TRBJ2-5
CDR3: SANLGGPKETQY

V: TRBV27
J: TRBJ2-5
CDR3: ASKGRTSGDPKETQY

V: TRBV10-3
J: TRBJ2-2
CDR3: AISESGGYPDTGELF

V: TRBV4-1
J: TRBJ2-3
CDR3: ASSQEASGAGTDTQY

V: TRBV24-1
J: TRBJ2-5
CDR3: ATSDLLVGGFNGETQY

V: TRBV3-1
J: TRBJ2-5
CDR3: ASSQPPPRGETQY

V: TRBV12-3/TRBV12-4
J: TRBJ2-1
CDR3: ASSFFSEQF

V: TRBV20-1
J: TRBJ1-1
CDR3: SAHESLNTEAF

V: TRBV24-1
J: TRBJ2-1
CDR3: ATSDPTSGRWNEQF